The 28 T cell receptor beta chains below all came from one sample that was sequenced in a study of shared T cell receptors in the human thymus. Libraries were prepared by immunoSEQ multiplex PCR; TCRdb keeps only in-frame clonotypes and omits some of them. The data show almost 550,000 clones, more than 75% seen once. These sequences were also reported in another study, on human thymus T cells.

Sequencing input: thymocytes. The source is a boy less than two years old with a congenital heart defect.

The chain uses TRBV7-2 and TRBJ1-2, with TRBD1 as a possible D gene (5 bases). From germline, CDR1 is SGHTA and CDR2 FQGNSA. V was trimmed by 2 bases and J by 7 bases, leaving 17 bases between them. The CDR3 spans 15 residues. In nucleotides, the CDR3 is TGTGCCAGCAGCTTATGGCGGGGGGAGCTATCTGGCTACACCTTC. Its protein product is CASSLWRGELSGYTF. Full variable domain (outside the CDR3, taken from reference TRBV7-2 and TRBJ1-2): GAGVSQSPSNKVTEKGKDVELRCDPISGHTALYWYRQSLGQGLEFLIYFQGNSAPDKSGLPSDRFSAERTGGSVSTLTIQRTQQEDSAVYLCASSLWRGELSGYTFGSGTRLTVV.

The rearrangement uses TRBV7-2 and TRBJ2-7, with D possibly matching TRBD1 (5 bases). V dropped 5 bases and J dropped 0 bases, with 17 bases sitting between them. Germline V gene sequence: CDR1 SGHTA, CDR2 FQGNSA. This CDR3 has 16 residues. For the CDR3, the DNA is TGTGCCAGCAGCCCTCAGACCAGGGTCAACTCCTACGAGCAGTACTTC. This gives the protein CASSPQTRVNSYEQYF.

This clone was seen a few times. The chain carries TRBV6-1 and TRBJ2-7, with unresolved D. This CDR3 region has 18 residues. The V end lost 4 bases, the J end lost 5 bases, and 27 bases lay between the germline ends. Germline-derived CDR1 and CDR2 are MNHNS and SASEGT. The CDR3 DNA sequence: TGTGCCAGCAGTGGCTCCGAAGGCGGCGAGTTTATGTCAGACGAGCAGTACTTC. Translated, it gives CASSGSEGGEFMSDEQYF.

The chain links TRBV15 to TRBJ1-5, with 8 bases identical to TRBD1. Trimming at V came to 0 bases and at J to 2 bases, leaving 12 bases not matched to a gene. The CDR3 loop spans 19 amino acids. The germline V gene encodes CDR1 LNHNV and CDR2 YYDKDF (reference sequence). The CDR3 loop reads CATSRDLAGGPLGNQPQHF. For the CDR3, the DNA is TGTGCCACCAGCAGAGATTTGGCAGGGGGCCCTCTTGGCAATCAGCCCCAGCATTTT.

The genes are TRBV27 and TRBJ2-1, with 7 bases lining up with TRBD1. Germline lookup yields CDR1 MNHEY and CDR2 SMNVEV (reference sequence). Trimming removed 10 bases from V and 1 base from J; junction bases left unmatched: 4. This CDR3 is 13 amino acids long. CDR3 region: CAIDRVSYNEQFF. CDR3 coding DNA: TGTGCCATTGACAGGGTTTCCTACAATGAGCAGTTCTTC.

This clone was observed a few times. CDR3 sequence reads: CASSEETSHVYQETQYF. CDR3 nucleotide sequence: TGTGCCAGCAGTGAGGAAACTAGCCATGTTTACCAAGAGACCCAGTACTTC. V gene TRBV2 combines with J gene TRBJ2-5; D is possibly TRBD2 (6 bases). The V gene's germline CDR1 is SNHLY and CDR2 FYNNEI. V was shortened by 3 bases and J by 0 bases, with 17 bases between the two germline ends. The length of the CDR3 is 17 residues.

This clone was seen a few times. The chain recombines TRBV12-5 with TRBJ2-2; D is undetermined. The germline CDR1 and CDR2 sequences are LGHNT and FRNRAP. The length of the CDR3 is 15 residues. V lost 1 base to trimming and J lost 4 bases, with 10 bases between them. CDR3 residues: CASGLDASGTGELFF. CDR3 nucleotide sequence: TGTGCTAGTGGTTTGGATGCCTCGGGCACCGGGGAGCTGTTTTTT. Together with reference TRBV12-5 and TRBJ2-2, the CDR3 gives the full variable domain: DARVTQTPRHKVTEMGQEVTMRCQPILGHNTVFWYRQTMMQGLELLAYFRNRAPLDDSGMPKDRFSAEMPDATLATLKIQPSEPRDSAVYFCASGLDASGTGELFFGEGSRLTVL.

This clone turned up a few times. The rearrangement uses TRBV18 and TRBJ1-1; 7 bases are shared with TRBD1. CDR3 length equals 12 residues. J gave up 3 bases and V 8 bases, and 3 bases lay outside the gene matches. Germline V gives CDR1 KGHSH, CDR2 LQKENI. Here the CDR3 DNA reads TGTGCCAGCAGCCAGGGGGACACTGAAGCTTTCTTT. This encodes CASSQGDTEAFF.

In DNA, the CDR3 is TGTGCCAGCAGCTTGGCAGGTCTGGGTTCTTCCTACGAGCAGTACTTC. This translates into CASSLAGLGSSYEQYF. The chain has TRBV5-6 and TRBJ2-7; D remains unclear. Germline lookup yields CDR1 SGHDT and CDR2 YYEEEE. The CDR3 loop spans 16 amino acids. Trimming left V 0 bases short and J 1 base short, with 14 bases between.

A few counts support this clone. The J gene is TRBJ2-1, the V gene TRBV25-1; a weak D match, TRBD2 (6 bases). The CDR3 runs 13 residues. Germline CDR1 MGHDK, CDR2 SYGVNS. CDR3 coding DNA: TGTGCAAGGAGGGAAAGTGAGTACAATGAGCAGTTCTTC. Translation gives CARRESEYNEQFF.

This clone was picked up a small number of times. The chain couples TRBV12-5 to TRBJ1-1; 10 positions match TRBD1. The CDR3 loop spans 15 amino acids. Germline V gives CDR1 LGHNT, CDR2 FRNRAP. With V trimmed by 3 bases and J by 1 base, 2 bases remained unmatched. The CDR3 spells CASGFGTGENTEAFF. The CDR3 DNA follows: TGTGCTAGTGGTTTCGGGACAGGGGAGAACACTGAAGCTTTCTTT.

To note about this clone: The same CDR3 is also encoded by other DNA sequences in this sample. CDR3 amino acids: CSARALYEQYF. In DNA, the CDR3 is TGCAGTGCTAGAGCCCTCTACGAGCAGTACTTC. This chain links TRBV20-1 with TRBJ2-7; D unresolved. This CDR3 spans 11 amino acids. Germline values: CDR1 DFQATT, CDR2 SNEGSKA (reference sequence). The V end was cut by 1 base, the J end by 3 bases, with 4 bases between.

The chain joins TRBV20-1 to TRBJ2-7; perhaps TRBD2 as D (6 bases). The length of the CDR3 is 11 residues. V was cut by 1 base and J by 7 bases, with 8 bases left in between. Germline lookup yields CDR1 DFQATT and CDR2 SNEGSKA (reference sequence). CDR3 sequence reads: CSARVRGEQYF. CDR3 in DNA: TGCAGTGCTAGAGTGCGGGGTGAGCAGTACTTC.

The rearrangement uses TRBV4-1 and TRBJ2-7; 9 nucleotides agree with TRBD2. CDR1 is MGHRA, CDR2 YSYEKL, per germline. The CDR3 consists of 16 residues. V trimming: 4 bases; J trimming: 2 bases; junction bases outside the gene matches: 9. The CDR3, as DNA: TGCGCCAGCAGCCTAGGGGGGGCGGGAGGGCCCTACGAGCAGTACTTC. It codes for CASSLGGAGGPYEQYF.

The rearrangement uses TRBV10-2 and TRBJ2-5, with D maybe TRBD2 (6 bases). This CDR3 comprises 15 residues. V was shortened by 11 bases and J by 5 bases, with 24 bases between the two germline ends. Germline lookup yields CDR1 WSHSY and CDR2 SAAADI. The CDR3 protein is CAASDWDSPLETQYF. The CDR3 nucleotides read TGCGCCGCCTCCGATTGGGACTCCCCTCTGGAGACCCAGTACTTC.

V gene TRBV7-4 combines with J gene TRBJ2-3; D might be TRBD2 (7 bases). Trimming removed 1 base at V and 1 base at J, with 15 bases between. The CDR3 is 17 residues long. CDR1 and CDR2 (germline): SGHVT, SQSDAQ. DNA for the CDR3: TGTGCCAGCAGCTTAGTTCCGGGGGCGGGGGGCACAGATACGCAGTATTTT. Protein: CASSLVPGAGGTDTQYF.

The V call is TRBV29-1, the J call TRBJ2-5; weak D call: TRBD1 (5 bases). The CDR3 spans 15 residues. The ends were cut back, 0 bases at V and 0 bases at J, with 11 bases in the middle. Germline CDR1 is SQVTM and CDR2 is ANQGSEA. CDR3 sequence (DNA): TGCAGCGTTGAAGAACAGGCACAGTACCAAGAGACCCAGTACTTC. Protein: CSVEEQAQYQETQYF.

This clone was counted between two and nine times. V is TRBV20-1 and J is TRBJ1-1; D possibly corresponds to TRBD1 (6 bases). The CDR3 runs to 11 residues. CDR1 and CDR2 from the germline V gene are DFQATT and SNEGSKA (reference sequence). Trimming pared 3 bases from V and 8 bases from J, leaving 10 bases between. CDR3 in amino acids: CSARPGTEAFF. The CDR3 region has the DNA TGCAGTGCTAGGCCCGGGACAGAAGCTTTCTTT.

This clone has a handful of counts. J is TRBJ2-1 and V is TRBV29-1, with D hard to call. The CDR3 consists of 12 residues. Germline CDR1 and CDR2: SQVTM and ANQGSEA. V lost 5 bases to trimming and J lost 1 base, with 6 bases between them. The CDR3 reads CSVKSSYNEQFF. The CDR3 DNA is TGCAGCGTTAAATCTTCCTACAATGAGCAGTTCTTC.

V and J are TRBV7-9 and TRBJ2-2; D is undetermined. The V and J ends lost 2 bases and 1 base respectively, with 17 bases between them. CDR1 is SEHNR and CDR2 is FQNEAQ in the germline V gene (reference sequence). The CDR3 extends over 18 amino acids. CDR3 bases: TGTGCCAGCAGCTTAAATTCGAGTCGGCGGCAGAACACCGGGGAGCTGTTTTTT. Protein product: CASSLNSSRRQNTGELFF.

The rearrangement uses TRBV7-8 and TRBJ1-1; tentative D call: TRBD1 (5 bases). The CDR3 is 14 amino acids. Germline V gives CDR1 SGHVS, CDR2 FQNEAQ. Trimming cost V 5 bases and J 0 bases, with 10 bases left between them. The CDR3 region has the DNA TGTGCCAGCAGCCGCGGGGGGGTGAACACTGAAGCTTTCTTT. Translating gives CASSRGGVNTEAFF.

J is TRBJ2-1 and V is TRBV6-5; 10 bases agree with TRBD1. Germline-derived CDR1 and CDR2 are MNHEY and SVGAGI. Trimming cost V 6 bases and J 5 bases; bases outside gene matches: 4. This CDR3 contains 14 residues. This CDR3 is CASRATGGHNEQFF. The DNA of the CDR3 is TGTGCCAGCAGGGCGACAGGGGGCCACAATGAGCAGTTCTTC.

V usage is TRBV5-5 and J usage is TRBJ2-3, with 13 bases fitting TRBD2. J gave up 4 bases and V 1 base, and 0 bases lay outside the gene matches. The CDR3 runs to 15 residues. The germline V gene has CDR1 SGHKS and CDR2 YYEKEE (reference sequence). CDR3 protein: CASSLTSGRADTQYF. CDR3 coding DNA: TGTGCCAGCAGCTTGACTAGCGGGAGGGCAGATACGCAGTATTTT.

The chain couples TRBV29-1 to TRBJ2-7; 13 positions match TRBD2. Trimming at V came to 5 bases and at J to 5 bases, leaving 3 bases not matched to a gene. Per germline, CDR1 SQVTM and CDR2 ANQGSEA. The CDR3 sequence is 13 residues long. CDR3 amino acids: CSVRTSGGHEQYF. The CDR3 DNA is TGCAGCGTTCGGACTAGCGGGGGTCACGAGCAGTACTTC.

The V and J genes are TRBV6-6 and TRBJ1-4; a weak D match, TRBD1 (6 bases). V was shortened by 2 bases and J by 8 bases, with 15 bases between the two germline ends. The CDR3 covers 15 residues. Germline CDR1 reads MNHNY; CDR2 reads SVGAGI (reference sequence). The CDR3: CASSYEDSVREKLFF. CDR3 nucleotide sequence: TGTGCCAGCAGTTACGAGGACAGTGTCCGGGAAAAACTGTTTTTT.

The V call is TRBV28, the J call TRBJ2-7; 8 nucleotides line up with TRBD2. V dropped 6 bases and J dropped 6; count of bases not matched to a gene: 13. The germline V gene has CDR1 MDHEN and CDR2 SYDVKM. The CDR3 consists of 15 residues. This CDR3 reads CASRPLAGVIPEQYF. The DNA for the CDR3 is TGTGCCAGCAGGCCTCTAGCGGGTGTGATCCCCGAGCAGTACTTC.

The rearrangement joins TRBV19 to TRBJ2-3; D is undetermined. Germline V gene sequence: CDR1 LNHDA, CDR2 SQIVND (reference sequence). This CDR3 is 13 amino acids long. V shed 5 bases and J shed 2 bases, with 8 bases lying between them. The CDR3 DNA reads as TGTGCCAGTAGTGCTTACTACACAGATACGCAGTATTTT. Its protein is CASSAYYTDTQYF.

This rearrangement joins TRBV7-8 to TRBJ2-7; 13 bases line up with TRBD2. The CDR3 runs 18 residues. Germline CDR1 SGHVS, CDR2 FQNEAQ. V gave up 4 bases and J gave up 3 bases; unmatched junction bases: 12. The CDR3 is CASSSGTSGTWWGYEQYF. Here the CDR3 DNA reads TGTGCCAGCAGCTCCGGGACTAGCGGGACCTGGTGGGGCTACGAGCAGTACTTC.